This T cell receptor (beta chain) was recovered during a study of beta chain features in type 1 diabetes. In this sample, this clone turned up a few times. The antigen remains undetermined. Since all of the isolated RNA was reverse transcribed, expressed TCRB transcripts were what got sequenced. The method was immunoSEQ multiplex PCR; TCRdb's version includes in-frame clones alone and lacks a portion of them. The table lists 400,000 to 450,000 clones, around 14% of them singletons. V was clipped by 3 bases and J by 1 base; unmatched bases: 7. Looked up from germline, CDR1 is SGHDN and CDR2 is FVKESK. The CDR3 runs to 16 residues. Study findings and constraints: In comparison with healthy donors, patients had naive, central memory and Treg TCRB repertoires that appeared more similar.

Material: naive CD4+ T cells from blood. The receptor's source is a young man in good health. The rearrangement joins TRBV14 to TRBJ2-3; 7 bases match TRBD2. The CDR3 DNA is TGTGCCAGCAGCCACCGAGCGGGATTGGGCACAGATACGCAGTATTTT. It encodes CASSHRAGLGTDTQYF.